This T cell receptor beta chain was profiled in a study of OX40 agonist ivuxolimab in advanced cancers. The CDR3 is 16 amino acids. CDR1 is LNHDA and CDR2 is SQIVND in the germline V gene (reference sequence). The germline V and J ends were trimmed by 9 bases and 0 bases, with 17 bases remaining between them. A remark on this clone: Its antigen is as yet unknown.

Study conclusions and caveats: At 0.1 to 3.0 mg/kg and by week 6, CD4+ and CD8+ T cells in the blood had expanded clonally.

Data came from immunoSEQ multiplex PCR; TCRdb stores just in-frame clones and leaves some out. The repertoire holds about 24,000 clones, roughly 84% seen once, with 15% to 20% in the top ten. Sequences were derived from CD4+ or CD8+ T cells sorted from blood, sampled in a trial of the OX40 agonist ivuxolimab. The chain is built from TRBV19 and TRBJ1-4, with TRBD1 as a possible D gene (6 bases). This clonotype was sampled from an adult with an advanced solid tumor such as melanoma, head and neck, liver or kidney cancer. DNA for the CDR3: TGTGCCAGCAGCGACAGGTTCCCCACAACTAATGAAAAACTGTTTTTT. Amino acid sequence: CASSDRFPTTNEKLFF.